This TCR beta chain is from a study of blood T cells in healthy people across ages. Donors each provided 9.5 to 10 milliliters of peripheral blood. The authors extracted at least 5.5 micrograms of total RNA per sample. A second PCR of roughly 6 to 12 cycles used a sample-barcoded 5' primer and a J-beta primer mix. TCRdb analysed the 5' RACE reads with MiXCR anew, one entry per CDR3 protein. Of about 750,000 distinct CDR3 sequences detected, about 53% appear once; the ten largest clones hold approximately 40%. Material for sequencing was blood. This clonotype originated in a man at least 80 years old in good health.

Here the CDR3 DNA reads TGTGCCAGCAGCGCTAGCGGGAGGCAGGCAGATACGCAGTATTTT. Protein product: CASSASGRQADTQYF. The J gene is TRBJ2-3, the V gene TRBV13; TRBD2 agrees at 11 bases. Germline assignment: CDR1 PRHDT and CDR2 FYEKMQ (reference sequence). V shed 5 bases, J shed 4 bases, and the junction held 5 bases outside the gene matches. The length of the CDR3 is 15 residues.